The rows below give T cell receptor beta chains drawn from one sample of a study of early T cells in non-severe SARS-CoV-2 infection. TCRdb re-called the 5' RACE reads with MiXCR, one entry per CDR3 protein. The sample lists fewer than 65,000 distinct CDR3 sequences, 8% to 13% occurring once. What was sequenced was whole blood. These TCRs come from an adult who was a healthcare worker with PCR-confirmed SARS-CoV-2 infection or an uninfected control (not recorded which). The CDR3 runs from the conserved cysteine through the conserved F or W. The order of the fields is J gene, V gene, D gene, clone size, CDR3 DNA, CDR3 protein. The D gene is left open where the match is weak. Rows give clone size only sometimes, using once, few, many, or a class for an expanded clone.

TRBJ1-3,TRBV7-9,NA,many,TGTGCCAGCAGCTTATTGGGTCAGGGGTACTCTGGAAACACCATATATTTT,CASSLLGQGYSGNTIYF
TRBJ2-3,TRBV5-1,NA,few,TGCGCCAGCAGCTTGGAACCACTCGGTCTCACAGATACGCAGTATTTT,CASSLEPLGLTDTQYF
TRBJ2-2,TRBV24-1,NA,many,TGTGCCACCAGTGATGTGGGCAGGGCGAACACCGGGGAGCTGTTTTTT,CATSDVGRANTGELFF
TRBJ2-3,TRBV5-5,NA,many,TGTGCCAGCAGCTTGGCCAGCTTGGCGGATACGCAGTATTTT,CASSLASLADTQYF
TRBJ1-2,TRBV29-1,NA,few,TGCAGCGCCGCTACCCCGGCAGGGCGTTTAGGTGGCTACACCTTC,CSAATPAGRLGGYTF
TRBJ1-2,TRBV15,TRBD1,NA,TGTGCCACCAGCCGGGACAGGGGGCCTAACTATGGCTACACCTTC,CATSRDRGPNYGYTF
TRBJ2-3,TRBV12-3/TRBV12-4,NA,many,TGTGCCAGCAGTTTAGCAGGAACCAGGACAGATACGCAGTATTTT,CASSLAGTRTDTQYF
TRBJ2-5,TRBV27,NA,NA,TGTGCCAGCAGAATCCAAGAGACCCAGTACTTC,CASRIQETQYF
TRBJ2-5,TRBV4-1,NA,few,TGCGCCAGCAGCCAAGATCTGGAGACCCAGTACTTC,CASSQDLETQYF
TRBJ1-1,TRBV5-1,NA,few,TGCGCCAGCAGCTTGGAGGCCATCTACACTGAAGCTTTCTTT,CASSLEAIYTEAFF
TRBJ2-7,TRBV5-1,NA,few,TGCGCCAGCAGCTTTGGGGGCAGGGGCTACGAGCAGTACTTC,CASSFGGRGYEQYF
TRBJ1-1,TRBV7-9,NA,many,TGTGCCAGCAGCTGGGTGGGACAAACTGAAGCTTTCTTT,CASSWVGQTEAFF
TRBJ2-3,TRBV20-1,TRBD2,many,TGCAGTGCTAGTCAGGCGGGAGAAACAGATACGCAGTATTTT,CSASQAGETDTQYF
TRBJ2-1,TRBV20-1,NA,NA,TGCAGTGCGGCCCGGGGGGCGCGTGTCTACAATGAGCAGTTCTTC,CSAARGARVYNEQFF